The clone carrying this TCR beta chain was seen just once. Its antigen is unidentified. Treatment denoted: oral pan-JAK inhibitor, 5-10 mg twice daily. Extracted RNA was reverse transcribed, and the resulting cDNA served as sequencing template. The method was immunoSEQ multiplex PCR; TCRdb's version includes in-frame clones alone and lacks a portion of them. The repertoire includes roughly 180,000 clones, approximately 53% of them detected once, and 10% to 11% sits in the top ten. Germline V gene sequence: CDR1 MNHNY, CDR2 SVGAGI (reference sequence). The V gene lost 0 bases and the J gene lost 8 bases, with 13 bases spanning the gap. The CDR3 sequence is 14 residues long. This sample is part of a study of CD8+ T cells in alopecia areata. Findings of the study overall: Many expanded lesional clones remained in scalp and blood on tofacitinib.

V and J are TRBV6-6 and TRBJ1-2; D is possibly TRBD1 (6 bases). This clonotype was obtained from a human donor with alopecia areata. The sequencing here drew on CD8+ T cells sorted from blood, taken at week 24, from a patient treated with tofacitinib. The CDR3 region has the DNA TGTGCCAGCAGTTACTCGGGGGCAGGGGAAGGCTACACCTTC. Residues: CASSYSGAGEGYTF.